These T cell receptor beta chains were read from a single sample in a study of T cell clones after liver transplantation. Data came from immunoSEQ multiplex PCR; TCRdb stores just in-frame clones and leaves some out. The data show 51,000 or so clones, with 70% to 90% seen just once and 14% held by the top ten. This specimen was CD8+ T cells from blood, taken 12 months after liver transplant. These receptors all stem from a human patient who received a liver transplant. Some of the T cells might come from the graft donor. Each CDR3 is given with its conserved first and last residue. The D gene is left open where the match is weak. A row's size may be missing; if present it is once, few, many or a size class.

clone_size j_call v_call d_call cdr3_aa cdr3_nt
NA TRBJ2-7 TRBV4-1 NA CASSQSLNYEQYF TGCGCCAGCAGCCAAAGCCTGAACTACGAGCAGTACTTC
NA TRBJ2-7 TRBV6-5 NA CASSDRDNNYEQYF TGTGCCAGCTCGGACCGGGACAATAACTACGAGCAGTACTTC
NA TRBJ2-7 TRBV19 TRBD2 CASSDWTSGTYEQYF TGTGCCAGTAGTGATTGGACTAGCGGGACCTACGAGCAGTACTTC
NA TRBJ2-1 TRBV27 NA CASSPVGVEQFF TGTGCCAGCAGCCCCGTCGGAGTTGAGCAGTTCTTC
NA TRBJ1-5 TRBV27 TRBD1 CASSPLDRKLYSNQPQHF TGTGCCAGCAGTCCGTTGGACAGGAAACTATATAGCAATCAGCCCCAGCATTTT
NA TRBJ1-1 TRBV18 TRBD1 CASSPPPGGNTEAFF TGTGCCAGCTCACCTCCCCCAGGGGGGAACACTGAAGCTTTCTTT
once TRBJ2-3 TRBV13 TRBD2 CASSSLAGDQDTQYF TGTGCCAGCAGCTCACTAGCGGGAGACCAAGATACGCAGTATTTT
NA TRBJ2-7 TRBV11-2 TRBD1 CASSLGPGQNLEQYF TGTGCCAGCAGCTTAGGCCCGGGACAGAACTTGGAGCAGTACTTC
NA TRBJ2-6 TRBV4-3 NA CASSQSQPGVSGANVLTF TGCGCCAGCAGCCAATCGCAGCCGGGGGTTTCTGGGGCCAACGTCCTGACTTTC
NA TRBJ2-7 TRBV28 NA CASSLGLASLSPRYEQYF TGTGCCAGCAGCCTGGGTCTAGCCAGTCTGTCCCCTAGGTACGAGCAGTACTTC
NA TRBJ2-5 TRBV12-1 NA CASSFAPGIETQYF NA
once TRBJ2-7 TRBV28 NA CASSLRGDFYEQYF TGTGCCAGCAGTTTAAGGGGCGATTTCTACGAGCAGTACTTC
NA TRBJ1-1 TRBV6-5 NA CASSYSVGGNTEAFF TGTGCCAGCAGTTACTCGGTTGGAGGGAACACTGAAGCTTTCTTT
once TRBJ2-1 TRBV7-9 NA CASSLAAGSYNEQFF TGTGCCAGCAGCTTAGCCGCGGGATCCTACAATGAGCAGTTCTTC
NA TRBJ2-7 TRBV28 NA CASHQQGDLDEQYF TGTGCCAGCCACCAGCAGGGAGATCTGGACGAGCAGTACTTC
NA TRBJ2-7 TRBV27 NA CASSSYYRDNPYEQYF TGTGCCAGCAGTTCTTACTACCGGGACAATCCCTACGAGCAGTACTTC
NA TRBJ2-3 TRBV4-1 TRBD2 CASSQAASGSDTQYF TGCGCCAGCAGCCAAGCCGCTAGCGGGAGTGATACGCAGTATTTT
NA TRBJ2-7 TRBV4-3 TRBD2 CASSRPGLAIYEQYF TGCGCCAGCAGCCGACCGGGACTAGCCATCTACGAGCAGTACTTC
NA TRBJ2-7 TRBV6-1 NA CASVPLGTYEQYF TGTGCCAGCGTTCCCCTGGGGACCTACGAGCAGTACTTC
NA TRBJ2-1 TRBV7-2 NA CASSFPWGHSYNEQFF TGTGCCAGCAGCTTCCCTTGGGGGCACTCCTACAATGAGCAGTTCTTC
NA TRBJ2-7 TRBV28 NA CASSFGSEQYF TGTGCCAGCAGTTTTGGCTCGGAGCAGTACTTC